What follows are 14 T cell receptor beta chains derived from one specimen sequenced in a study of T cell repertoires in aging, cancer and after chemotherapy. Rearranged V-D-J TRB sequences were amplified with a mixed TRB-A/B primer pool. A single record per CDR3 protein comes from TCRdb applying MiXCR to the multiplex PCR reads. The table has more than 1,500 distinct CDR3 sequences, 36% seen once. Peripheral blood genomic DNA, not sorted cells or RNA, was the template. Sequenced: blood. Receptors were obtained from a human donor with a solid tumor.

This clonotype was recorded a few times. The gene calls are TRBV7-2 and TRBJ1-2, with a weak D call TRBD1 (6 bases). V lost 3 bases to trimming and J lost 7 bases, with 18 bases between them. Germline V lookup: CDR1 SGHTA, CDR2 FQGNSA. The CDR3 totals 15 residues. Written as DNA, the CDR3 is TGTGCCAGCAGCTTGGGTGGGGGGCGACTTTCTGGCTACACCTTC. Its protein product is CASSLGGGRLSGYTF.

This rearrangement joins TRBV6-4 to TRBJ2-7; possibly TRBD1 for D (5 bases). Germline CDR1 reads MRHNA; CDR2 reads SNTAGT. The CDR3 is 13 amino acids. Trimming removed 6 bases from V and 5 bases from J, with 14 bases in between. Here the CDR3 reads CASREQVEDEQYF. CDR3 in DNA: TGTGCCAGCAGAGAACAGGTAGAGGACGAGCAGTACTTC.

V gene TRBV6-1 combines with J gene TRBJ1-4; tentatively, D is TRBD1 (6 bases). This CDR3 has 14 residues. Trimming cost V 1 base and J 10 bases, with 13 bases left between them. Germline V gene lookup returns CDR1 MNHNS and CDR2 SASEGT. The CDR3 region is CASSEGQDVGKLFF. The CDR3 bases are TGTGCCAGCAGTGAAGGACAGGACGTCGGAAAACTGTTTTTT.

In its sample, this clonotype was seen a few times. The rearrangement joins TRBV10-3 to TRBJ2-3; D is perhaps TRBD1 (6 bases). V gave up 2 bases and J gave up 11 bases, with 14 bases separating them. Germline assignment: CDR1 ENHRY and CDR2 SYGVKD. This CDR3 spans 13 amino acids. The CDR3 protein is CAISEGQGPGQYF. For the CDR3, the DNA is TGTGCCATCAGTGAGGGTCAGGGGCCCGGGCAGTATTTT.

This chain joins TRBV5-1 and TRBJ2-2; TRBD2 matches 14 bases. Germline loops: CDR1 SGHRS, CDR2 YFSETQ. J lost 6 bases, V lost 3 bases, and 1 base had no gene match. CDR3 size: 15 residues. The CDR3 spells CASSSGLAGAGELFF. CDR3 nucleotides: TGCGCCAGCAGCTCGGGACTAGCGGGAGCCGGGGAGCTGTTTTTT.

This clonotype was seen once. The gene calls are TRBV4-3 and TRBJ2-6; 7 bases fit TRBD1. The V gene end was trimmed by 3 bases and the J gene end by 2 bases; junction bases not matched to a gene: 7. The germline V gene encodes CDR1 LGHNA and CDR2 YSLEER. CDR3 length: 17 amino acids. The DNA for the CDR3 is TGCGCCAGCAGCCATGGGAATACAGGGGCTGGGGCCAACGTCCTGACTTTC. Protein sequence: CASSHGNTGAGANVLTF.

J is TRBJ1-5 and V is TRBV19, with TRBD1 matching 10 bases. V shed 5 bases and J 2 bases; nucleotides not matched to a gene: 3. Germline-derived CDR1 and CDR2 are LNHDA and SQIVND (reference sequence). This CDR3 has 15 amino acids. This chain's CDR3 is CASSPGTGGNQPQHF. The DNA of the CDR3 is TGTGCCAGTAGTCCCGGGACAGGGGGCAATCAGCCCCAGCATTTT.

The sample holds a few counts of this clonotype. CDR3 protein: CAGKIGYGYTF. CDR3 DNA sequence: TGTGCCGGCAAAATTGGCTATGGCTACACCTTC. This chain joins TRBV7-9 and TRBJ1-2; D uncertain. CDR3 size: 11 residues. V lost 11 bases, J lost 4 bases, and 11 bases lay in between. Germline V lookup: CDR1 SEHNR, CDR2 FQNEAQ (reference sequence).

This chain joins TRBV28 and TRBJ1-6; D uncertain. Germline V CDR1 and CDR2: MDHEN, SYDVKM. CDR3 length: 13 residues. Trimming cost V 3 bases and J 13 bases, with 13 bases left between them. CDR3 amino acids: CASSFDRPSPLHF. The CDR3 coding sequence is TGTGCCAGCAGTTTTGACCGCCCGTCCCCCCTCCACTTT.

A remark on this clonotype: Germline and junction disagree at one end, which may indicate a read error. The V gene is TRBV27, the J gene TRBJ1-2; 8 nucleotides align to TRBD1. Germline V gene lookup returns CDR1 MNHEY and CDR2 SMNVEV (reference sequence). CDR3 size: 20 residues. CDR3 sequence: CDSSQRLLTGTGGSVHGYTF. As DNA, the CDR3 is TGTGACAGCAGCCAGAGGCTACTAACCGGGACAGGAGGATCGGTCCACGGCTACACCTTC.

This clonotype was counted only a few times. The V call is TRBV6-5, the J call TRBJ1-6; D possibly corresponds to TRBD1 (6 bases). The CDR3 sequence is 16 residues long. Trimming pared 5 bases from V and 4 bases from J, leaving 15 bases between. Germline CDR1 reads MNHEY; CDR2 reads SVGAGI. The CDR3 sequence: CASSALGGGYNSPLHF. The DNA for the CDR3 is TGTGCCAGCAGTGCCCTCGGGGGCGGTTATAATTCACCCCTCCACTTT.

Remarks on this clonotype: Since a much larger clone is just one base distant, this may be a read error. This rearrangement joins TRBV6-1 to TRBJ2-6; 9 nucleotides match TRBD2. The CDR3 sequence is 16 residues long. Looked up from germline, CDR1 is MNHNS and CDR2 is SASEGT. CDR3 in amino acids: CATGRTSDSWANVLTF. Written as DNA, the CDR3 is TGTGCCACCGGACGGACTAGCGACTCTTGGGCCAACGTCCTGACTTTC.

The rearrangement joins TRBV6-2 or TRBV6-3 to TRBJ1-2; D is unclear. CDR1 and CDR2 (germline): MNHEY, SVGEGT. Trimming shortened V by 6 bases and J by 7 bases, and 15 bases separated the two germline ends. The CDR3 extends over 13 amino acids. In nucleotides, the CDR3 is TGTGCCAGCAGGGACGGCGATCCGGGTGGCTACACCTTC. As protein: CASRDGDPGGYTF.

V is TRBV6-1 and J is TRBJ1-1, with 7 bases identical to TRBD1. This CDR3 has 17 amino acids. V dropped 6 bases and J dropped 1; count of bases not matched to a gene: 14. Germline loops: CDR1 MNHNS, CDR2 SASEGT. CDR3 nucleotide sequence: TGTGCCAGCAGGGAGGAGAAGACAGGGTATTGGAACACTGAAGCTTTCTTT. Residues: CASREEKTGYWNTEAFF.